This T cell receptor (beta chain) is from a study of blood T cell repertoires in COVID-19. Study background: Some COVID-19 samples were acute and others convalescent; all came from the United States, Italy and Spain. From T cells, B-cell-depleted T cells, or PBMCs came the material, which was cDNA or gDNA.

This CDR3 contains 15 residues. The V end lost 6 bases, the J end lost 2 bases, and 14 bases lay between the germline ends. Germline values: CDR1 WSHSY, CDR2 SAAADI. Authors' analysis steps: Estimates of nucleated cell counts were drawn from the amplification of reference gene primers. The data were produced by immunoSEQ multiplex PCR, yet TCRdb's version contains in-frame clones alone and is incomplete. V and J calls and clone size are those listed in that table; D and trimming were worked out from the DNA. The data hold approximately 250,000 clones, with more than 75% observed a single time. The specimen sequenced was peripheral blood. This clonotype was sampled from a man aged 40-55 years with active or convalescent COVID-19. The chain couples TRBV10-2 to TRBJ2-1, with D tentatively TRBD2 (5 bases). CDR3 sequence (DNA): TGCGCCAGCAGGCCACAGCTAGCTGCCTACAATGAGCAGTTCTTC. Its translation is CASRPQLAAYNEQFF.